This TCR beta chain was profiled in a study of T cell responses to AZD1222 COVID-19 vaccine. About the study: Both about-4-week and about-12-week second-dose recipients were combined. Findings of the study overall: The span of vaccine-associated CD4 TCRs extended across spike, with dominance at 160-218 and 743-854.

Details on this clone: Its antigen is not known.

Trimming pared 2 bases from V and 3 bases from J, leaving 5 bases between. The V gene's germline CDR1 is MDHEN and CDR2 SYDVKM. The CDR3 length is 13 residues. Sequencing was performed with immunoSEQ multiplex PCR; in TCRdb, only in-frame clones are kept and a portion is missing. The sample shows about 160,000 clones, approximately 92% of them seen only once. The TCR originated in an adult in good health. This specimen was peripheral blood, taken on day 0 of AZD1222 vaccination. J is TRBJ1-3 and V is TRBV28; D perhaps matches TRBD1 (5 bases). The CDR3 loop reads CASSLQGGNTIYF. For the CDR3, the DNA is TGTGCCAGCAGTTTACAGGGTGGAAACACCATATATTTT.